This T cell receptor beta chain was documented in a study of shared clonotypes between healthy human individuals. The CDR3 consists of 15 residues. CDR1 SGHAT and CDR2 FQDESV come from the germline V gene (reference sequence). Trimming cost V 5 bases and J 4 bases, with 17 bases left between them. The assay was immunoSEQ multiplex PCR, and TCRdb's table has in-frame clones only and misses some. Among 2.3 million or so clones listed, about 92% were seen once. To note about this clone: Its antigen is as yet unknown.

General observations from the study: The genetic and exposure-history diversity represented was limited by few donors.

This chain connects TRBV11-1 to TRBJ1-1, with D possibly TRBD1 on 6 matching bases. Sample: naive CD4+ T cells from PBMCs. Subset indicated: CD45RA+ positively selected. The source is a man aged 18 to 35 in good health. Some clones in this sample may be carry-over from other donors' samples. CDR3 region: CASSAPGGVGTEAFF. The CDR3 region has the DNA TGTGCCAGCAGCGCTCCTGGGGGCGTTGGCACTGAAGCTTTCTTT. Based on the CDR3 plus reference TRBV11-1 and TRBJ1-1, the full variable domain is EAEVAQSPRYKITEKSQAVAFWCDPISGHATLYWYRQILGQGPELLVQFQDESVVDDSQLPKDRFSAERLKGVDSTLKIQPAELGDSAMYLCASSAPGGVGTEAFFGQGTRLTVV.